The rows below give T cell receptor beta chains drawn from one sample of a study of naive and memory T cell subsets. TCRdb re-derived calls from the UMI-ligation and nested PCR reads in MiXCR, one entry per CDR3 protein. The table has 95,000 to 150,000 distinct CDR3 sequences, over 30% seen once; the top ten hold roughly 0.9%. Sequenced sample: central memory CD4+ T cells from blood. The receptor set was obtained from a human donor in good health. The CDR3 runs from the conserved cysteine through the conserved F or W. A D gene is named only where the DNA matches it firmly. Clone size is not always given. Where it is, it says once, few, many or a class for expanded clones.

>TRBV25-1|-|TRBJ1-1|-
CASRTLGTEAFF
TGTGCCAGCAGGACCCTGGGAACTGAAGCTTTCTTT
>TRBV28|TRBD1|TRBJ2-3|-
CASSGRGGGQGATDTQYF
TGTGCCAGCAGCGGGCGAGGAGGGGGACAGGGGGCCACAGATACGCAGTATTTT
>TRBV28|-|TRBJ2-3|few
CASSPRGKWPDTQYF
TGTGCCAGCAGTCCCAGGGGCAAATGGCCAGATACGCAGTATTTT
>TRBV27|-|TRBJ1-3|few
CASSLGPEQLGNTIYF
TGTGCCAGCAGTTTAGGGCCGGAACAGCTTGGAAACACCATATATTTT
>TRBV28|TRBD2|TRBJ2-2|many
CASSGRLAVNTGELFF
TGTGCCAGCAGTGGGAGACTAGCGGTGAACACCGGGGAGCTGTTTTTT
>TRBV20-1|TRBD1|TRBJ2-7|few
CSATVGTGSYEQYF
TGCAGTGCTACCGTGGGGACAGGGAGTTACGAGCAGTACTTC
>TRBV7-9|TRBD2|TRBJ2-7|few
CASSLIVAGGEQYF
TGTGCCAGCAGCTTAATTGTGGCGGGAGGGGAGCAGTACTTC
>TRBV5-5|TRBD1|TRBJ2-1|-
CASSQLGGAYNEQFF
TGTGCCAGCTCCCAGCTAGGGGGCGCCTACAATGAGCAGTTCTTC
>TRBV29-1|-|TRBJ2-5|-
CSVATRNEGETQYF
TGCAGCGTTGCGACTAGAAACGAGGGAGAGACCCAGTACTTC
>TRBV14|-|TRBJ2-6|few
CASSQDAAGYYAGANVLTF
TGTGCCAGCAGCCAGGACGCTGCAGGGTATTATGCTGGGGCCAACGTCCTGACTTTC
>TRBV7-9|TRBD1|TRBJ1-3|few
CASSRTRSYRGPGNTIYF
TGTGCCAGCAGCCGAACCAGGTCCTACAGGGGGCCGGGAAACACCATATATTTT
>TRBV27|-|TRBJ2-7|few
CASSLSGSYEQYF
TGTGCCAGCAGTTTATCAGGTTCCTACGAGCAGTACTTC
>TRBV14|-|TRBJ2-3|few
CASSQVSLAGQYF
TGTGCCAGCAGCCAAGTATCACTCGCGGGGCAGTATTTT
>TRBV7-8|-|TRBJ2-5|once
CASRKRGNQETQYF
TGTGCCAGCAGAAAAAGGGGGAATCAAGAGACCCAGTACTTC
>TRBV20-1|-|TRBJ1-3|-
CSAREGGPGNTIYF
TGCAGTGCTAGAGAGGGAGGGCCTGGAAACACCATATATTTT
>TRBV5-1|-|TRBJ1-1|few
CASSLAQGNTEAFF
TGCGCCAGCAGCTTGGCACAGGGGAACACTGAAGCTTTCTTT
>TRBV28|TRBD1|TRBJ2-4|-
CASSFVRGRSIQYF
TGTGCCAGCAGTTTTGTCAGGGGGCGATCCATTCAGTACTTC
>TRBV27|-|TRBJ2-6|few
CASSLSTSDSPSSGANVLTF
TGTGCCAGCAGTTTATCGACCTCGGACAGCCCCTCGTCTGGGGCCAACGTCCTGACTTTC
>TRBV6-2/TRBV6-3|-|TRBJ2-6|-
CASTPDGKLSGANVLTF
TGTGCCAGCACCCCGGACGGAAAACTCTCTGGGGCCAACGTCCTGACTTTC
>TRBV6-2/TRBV6-3|TRBD2|TRBJ2-3|few
CASSETSGRPDTQYF
TGTGCCAGCAGCGAGACTAGCGGGAGGCCAGATACGCAGTATTTT
>TRBV9|-|TRBJ2-7|-
CASSVIKGGEQYF
TGTGCCAGCAGCGTGATTAAAGGGGGCGAGCAGTACTTC
>TRBV19|-|TRBJ2-5|few
CASSLGQPGAQETQYF
TGTGCCAGTAGCCTCGGGCAGCCCGGGGCCCAAGAGACCCAGTACTTC
>TRBV9|-|TRBJ2-5|-
CASSVEGGQGVETQYF
TGTGCCAGCAGCGTAGAAGGTGGCCAAGGAGTGGAGACCCAGTACTTC
>TRBV24-1|-|TRBJ1-1|-
CATSDSDKNTEAFF
TGTGCCACCAGTGACTCCGACAAGAACACTGAAGCTTTCTTT
>TRBV29-1|TRBD2|TRBJ2-7|-
CSVSGAGGQSRSYEQYF
TGCAGCGTTAGTGGTGCGGGAGGCCAGTCCCGCTCCTACGAGCAGTACTTC
>TRBV5-1|-|TRBJ2-7|-
CASSQSLSYEQYF
TGCGCCAGCAGCCAATCTCTATCCTACGAGCAGTACTTC
>TRBV29-1|TRBD1|TRBJ2-7|once
CSVEGAGQGQGRVYF
TGCAGCGTTGAAGGGGCGGGACAGGGGCAGGGTCGGGTGTACTTC
>TRBV6-2/TRBV6-3|TRBD2|TRBJ2-2|-
CASLRSGSGELFF
TGTGCCAGCCTGAGGAGCGGGAGTGGGGAGCTGTTTTTT
>TRBV6-2/TRBV6-3|-|TRBJ1-1|-
CASSGWTGTEAFF
TGTGCCAGCAGCGGATGGACGGGCACTGAAGCTTTCTTT
>TRBV29-1|TRBD2|TRBJ2-1|-
CSVDGLAGGPSYNEQFF
TGCAGCGTTGATGGCCTAGCGGGAGGGCCCTCCTACAATGAGCAGTTCTTC
>TRBV7-3|-|TRBJ1-6|few
CASSLSASYNSPLHF
TGTGCCAGCAGCTTATCGGCATCCTATAATTCACCCCTCCACTTT
>TRBV10-2|-|TRBJ2-7|many
CASSAGSGYEQYF
TGCGCCAGCAGTGCCGGGAGTGGCTACGAGCAGTACTTC
>TRBV6-2/TRBV6-3|TRBD2|TRBJ2-1|-
CASSKPLAGRLTSYNEQFF
TGTGCCAGCAGTAAACCACTAGCGGGAAGACTGACCTCCTACAATGAGCAGTTCTTC
>TRBV6-2/TRBV6-3|TRBD2|TRBJ2-1|-
CASSYYPTSGRPVDYNEQFF
TGTGCCAGCAGTTATTATCCGACTAGCGGGAGGCCGGTAGACTACAATGAGCAGTTCTTC
>TRBV29-1|-|TRBJ1-5|few
CSVLPGYNQPQHF
TGCAGCGTCCTACCTGGGTACAATCAGCCCCAGCATTTT
>TRBV16|-|TRBJ1-3|few
CASSQEGNTIYF
TGTGCCAGCAGCCAGGAGGGGAACACCATATATTTT
>TRBV29-1|TRBD1|TRBJ1-2|-
CSVGNRGMGGYTF
TGCAGCGTTGGGAACAGGGGAATGGGTGGCTACACCTTC
>TRBV29-1|TRBD2|TRBJ2-1|-
CSVQGTSSNEQFF
TGCAGCGTCCAGGGGACTAGCAGCAATGAGCAGTTCTTC
>TRBV18|-|TRBJ2-5|few
CASSTVGGETQYF
TGTGCCAGCTCCACCGTTGGGGGGGAGACCCAGTACTTC
>TRBV28|-|TRBJ2-3|-
CASSTDGGTDTQYF
TGTGCCAGCAGTACTGACGGGGGTACAGATACGCAGTATTTT
>TRBV29-1|TRBD2|TRBJ2-3|-
CSVYGLAGVADTQYF
TGCAGCGTTTACGGACTAGCGGGAGTGGCAGATACGCAGTATTTT
>TRBV20-1|-|TRBJ1-1|-
CRPKTGMTEAFF
TGCAGGCCTAAAACAGGGATGACTGAAGCTTTCTTT